This T cell receptor beta chain stems from a study of molecular identifiers for immune sequencing clone quantification. The CDR3 covers 14 residues. J was trimmed by 0 bases and V by 7 bases; bases with no gene match: 3. The germline V gene encodes CDR1 SQVTM and CDR2 ANQGSEA. Study-wide findings and caveats: Whereas naive cells kept under 1% of molecules in clones above 20 RNA copies, such clones held over 97% in effectors. Among about a million naive cells, spiked Jurkat TCR RNA from a single cell was reportedly detectable.

In regard to this clonotype: Antigen: not known. Being one base from a much bigger clone, this may be a read error.

Using a CD8+CD4-CCR7+CD45RA+ phenotype, naive CD8 T cells were sorted. TCRdb re-called the PCR reads through MiXCR, storing one row per CDR3 protein. This sample has more than 450,000 distinct CDR3 sequences, with 20% to 25% found just once. The clonotype comes from a human donor in good health. Some libraries in this study had Jurkat cell RNA spiked in. Sequencing was carried out using naive CD8+ T cells from blood, with Jurkat cell RNA spiked in. Specified subset: FACS-sorted CD8+CD4-CCR7+CD45RA+ naive T cells. The rearrangement uses TRBV29-1 and TRBJ2-3; 11 positions match TRBD2. The CDR3 DNA reads TGCAGCGGTACTAGCGGGAGAAGCACAGATACGCAGTATTTT. This encodes CSGTSGRSTDTQYF.